What follows are 3 T cell receptor beta chains derived from one specimen sequenced in a study of T cell responses to AZD1222 COVID-19 vaccine. Here immunoSEQ multiplex PCR was the method, and the copy in TCRdb shows in-frame clones only, minus some. The table has roughly 99,000 clones, 90% to 95% seen once. The specimen comprised peripheral blood, sampled 28 days after the second AZD1222 dose. These receptors all come from an adult who received the AZD1222 COVID-19 vaccine.

CDR3 bases: TGCGCCAGCAGCCAAGAAGCTTTCTCTGGGGCCAACGTCCTGACTTTC. Amino acids: CASSQEAFSGANVLTF. The chain uses TRBV4-3 and TRBJ2-6; unclear D gene. Per the germline V gene, CDR1 is LGHNA and CDR2 is YSLEER. The CDR3 is 16 amino acids. The V gene lost 0 bases and the J gene lost 0 bases, with 6 bases spanning the gap.

The chain combines TRBV4-3 with TRBJ1-2; D not resolved. The CDR3 sequence is 15 residues long. V lost 1 base to trimming and J lost 1 base, with 10 bases between them. In germline, CDR1 is LGHNA, CDR2 YSLEER. The CDR3: CASSQAKDFNYGYTF. The CDR3, as DNA: TGCGCCAGCAGCCAAGCGAAAGATTTTAACTATGGCTACACCTTC.

The chain employs TRBV5-1 and TRBJ1-2; D is perhaps TRBD1 (6 bases). V lost 2 bases and J 2 bases, leaving 7 bases between the germline ends. This CDR3 contains 13 residues. CDR1 is SGHRS, CDR2 YFSETQ, per germline. The DNA of the CDR3 is TGCGCCAGCAGCTTCACAGGGAACTATGGCTACACCTTC. Translation gives CASSFTGNYGYTF.